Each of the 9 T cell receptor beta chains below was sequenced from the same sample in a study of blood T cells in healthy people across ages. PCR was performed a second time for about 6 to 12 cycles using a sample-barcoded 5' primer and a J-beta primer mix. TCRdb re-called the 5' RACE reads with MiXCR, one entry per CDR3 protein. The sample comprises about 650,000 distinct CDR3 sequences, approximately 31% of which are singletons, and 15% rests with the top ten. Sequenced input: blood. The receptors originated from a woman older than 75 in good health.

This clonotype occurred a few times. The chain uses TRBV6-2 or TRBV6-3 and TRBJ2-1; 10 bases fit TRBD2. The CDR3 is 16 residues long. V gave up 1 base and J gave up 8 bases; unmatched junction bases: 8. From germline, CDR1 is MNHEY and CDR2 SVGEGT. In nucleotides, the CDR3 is TGTGCCAGCAGTTACTTCCCTAGCGGGAGCCTGGATGAGCAGTTCTTC. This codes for CASSYFPSGSLDEQFF.

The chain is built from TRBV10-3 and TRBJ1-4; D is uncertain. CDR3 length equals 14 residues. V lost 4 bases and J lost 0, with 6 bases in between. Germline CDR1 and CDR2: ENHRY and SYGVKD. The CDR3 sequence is CAISGAATNEKLFF. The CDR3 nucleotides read TGTGCCATCAGTGGGGCCGCAACTAATGAAAAACTGTTTTTT.

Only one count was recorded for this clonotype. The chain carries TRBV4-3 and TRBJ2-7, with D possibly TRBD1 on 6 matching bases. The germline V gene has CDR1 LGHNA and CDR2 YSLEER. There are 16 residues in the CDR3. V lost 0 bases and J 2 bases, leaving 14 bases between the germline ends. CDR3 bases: TGCGCCAGCAGCCAAGACCCCCGGGACATCACCTACGAGCAGTACTTC. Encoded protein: CASSQDPRDITYEQYF.

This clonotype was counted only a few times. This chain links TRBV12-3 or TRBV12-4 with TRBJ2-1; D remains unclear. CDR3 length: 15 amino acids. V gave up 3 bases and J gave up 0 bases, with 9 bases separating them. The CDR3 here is CASSLVESSYNEQFF. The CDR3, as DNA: TGTGCCAGCAGTTTGGTTGAAAGCTCCTACAATGAGCAGTTCTTC.

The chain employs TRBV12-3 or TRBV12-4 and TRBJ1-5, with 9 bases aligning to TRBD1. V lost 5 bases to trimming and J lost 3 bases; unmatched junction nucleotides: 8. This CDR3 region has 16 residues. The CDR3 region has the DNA TGTGCCAGCAGTCCCGCCGGGACAGGGCCCAATCAGCCCCAGCATTTT. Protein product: CASSPAGTGPNQPQHF.

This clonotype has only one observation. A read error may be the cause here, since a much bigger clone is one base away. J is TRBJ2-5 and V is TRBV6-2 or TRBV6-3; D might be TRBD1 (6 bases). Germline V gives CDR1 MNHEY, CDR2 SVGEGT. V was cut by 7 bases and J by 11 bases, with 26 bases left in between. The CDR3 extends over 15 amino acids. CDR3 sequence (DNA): TGTGCCAGCACCATCGGGTGGGCAGGGGCGCTCGGGCAGTACTTC. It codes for CASTIGWAGALGQYF.

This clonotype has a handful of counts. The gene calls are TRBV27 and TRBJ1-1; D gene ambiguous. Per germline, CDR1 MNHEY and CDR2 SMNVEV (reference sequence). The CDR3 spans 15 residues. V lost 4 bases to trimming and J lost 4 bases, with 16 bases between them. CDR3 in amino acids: CASSSSAPELTEAFF. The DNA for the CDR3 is TGTGCCAGCAGTTCCTCAGCGCCTGAACTCACTGAAGCTTTCTTT.

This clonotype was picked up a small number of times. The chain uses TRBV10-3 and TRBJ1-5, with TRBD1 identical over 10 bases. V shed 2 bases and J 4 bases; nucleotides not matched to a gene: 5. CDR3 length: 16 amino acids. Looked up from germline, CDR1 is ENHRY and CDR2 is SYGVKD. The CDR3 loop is CAISERPGQGNQPQHF. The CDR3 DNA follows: TGTGCCATCAGTGAGCGGCCGGGACAGGGGAATCAGCCCCAGCATTTT.

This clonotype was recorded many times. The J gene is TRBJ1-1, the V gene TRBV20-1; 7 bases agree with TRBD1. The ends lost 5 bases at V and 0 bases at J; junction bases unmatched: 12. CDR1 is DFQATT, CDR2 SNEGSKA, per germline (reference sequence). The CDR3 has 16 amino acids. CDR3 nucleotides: TGCAGTGCTCTTAACCAGGGGGGAACAGTGAACACTGAAGCTTTCTTT. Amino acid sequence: CSALNQGGTVNTEAFF.